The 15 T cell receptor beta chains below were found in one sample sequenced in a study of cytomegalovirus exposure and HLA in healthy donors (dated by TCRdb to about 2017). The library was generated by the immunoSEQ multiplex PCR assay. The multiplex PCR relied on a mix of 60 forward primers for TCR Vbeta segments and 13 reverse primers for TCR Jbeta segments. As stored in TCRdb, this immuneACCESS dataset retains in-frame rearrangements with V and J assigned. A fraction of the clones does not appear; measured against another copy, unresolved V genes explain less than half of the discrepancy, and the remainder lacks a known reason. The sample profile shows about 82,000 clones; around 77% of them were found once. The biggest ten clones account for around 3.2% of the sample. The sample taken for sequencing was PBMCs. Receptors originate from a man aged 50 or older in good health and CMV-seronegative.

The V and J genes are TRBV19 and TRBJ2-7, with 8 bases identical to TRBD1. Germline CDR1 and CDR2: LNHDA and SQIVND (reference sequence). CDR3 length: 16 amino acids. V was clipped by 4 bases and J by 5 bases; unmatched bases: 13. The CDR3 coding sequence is TGTGCCAGTAGTAAATTAAGGACAGGGCTCAACCACGAGCAGTACTTC. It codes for CASSKLRTGLNHEQYF.

The CDR3 bases are TGCGCCAGCAGCAAAGGACAGGGTACTAATGAAAAACTGTTTTTT. As protein: CASSKGQGTNEKLFF. The chain employs TRBV4-1 and TRBJ1-4, with 8 bases fitting TRBD1. Trimming cost V 5 bases and J 2 bases; bases outside gene matches: 4. The length of the CDR3 is 15 residues. Per the germline V gene, CDR1 is MGHRA and CDR2 is YSYEKL.

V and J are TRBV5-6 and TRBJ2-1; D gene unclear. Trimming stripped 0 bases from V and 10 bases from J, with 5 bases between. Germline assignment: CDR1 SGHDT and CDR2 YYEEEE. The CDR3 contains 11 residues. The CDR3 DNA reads TGTGCCAGCAGCTTGGATTCGGAGCAGTTCTTC. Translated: CASSLDSEQFF.

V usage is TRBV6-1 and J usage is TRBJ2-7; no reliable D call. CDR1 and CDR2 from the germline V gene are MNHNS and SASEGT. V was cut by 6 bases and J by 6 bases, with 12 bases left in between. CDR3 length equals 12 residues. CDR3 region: CASSANYGEQYF. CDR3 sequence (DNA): TGTGCCAGCAGCGCTAACTATGGCGAGCAGTACTTC.

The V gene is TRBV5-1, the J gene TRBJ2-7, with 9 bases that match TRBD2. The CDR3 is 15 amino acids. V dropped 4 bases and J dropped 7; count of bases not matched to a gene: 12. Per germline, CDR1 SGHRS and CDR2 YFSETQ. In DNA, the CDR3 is TGCGCCAGCAGCCCTAGCGGGACAGCTTCCGTGGAGCAGTACTTC. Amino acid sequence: CASSPSGTASVEQYF.

The CDR3 loop is CASSLDSYGYTF. CDR3 nucleotides: TGTGCCAGCAGTTTGGACAGCTATGGCTACACCTTC. The rearrangement uses TRBV28 and TRBJ1-2; a weak D match, TRBD1 (6 bases). Between the trimmed V and J ends, which lost 3 bases and 4 bases, there was a span of 6 bases. There are 12 residues in the CDR3. Germline-derived CDR1 and CDR2 are MDHEN and SYDVKM.

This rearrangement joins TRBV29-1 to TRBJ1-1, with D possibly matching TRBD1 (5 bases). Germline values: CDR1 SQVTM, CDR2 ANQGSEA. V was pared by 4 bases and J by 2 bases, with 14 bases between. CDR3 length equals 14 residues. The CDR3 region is CSVGPAGVNTEAFF. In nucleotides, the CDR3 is TGCAGCGTTGGCCCTGCGGGGGTTAACACTGAAGCTTTCTTT.

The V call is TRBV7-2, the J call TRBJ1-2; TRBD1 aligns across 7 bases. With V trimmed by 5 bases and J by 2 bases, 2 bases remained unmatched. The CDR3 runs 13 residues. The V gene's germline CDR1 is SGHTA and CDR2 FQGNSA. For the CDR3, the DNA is TGTGCCAGCAGCGTGGACAGGAACTATGGCTACACCTTC. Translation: CASSVDRNYGYTF.

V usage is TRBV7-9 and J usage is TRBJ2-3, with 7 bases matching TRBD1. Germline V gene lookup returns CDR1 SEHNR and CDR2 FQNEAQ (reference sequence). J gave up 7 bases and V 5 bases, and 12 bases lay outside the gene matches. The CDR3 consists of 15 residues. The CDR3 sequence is CASSPWDSPSNTQYF. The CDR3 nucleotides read TGTGCCAGCAGCCCTTGGGACAGTCCTTCGAATACGCAGTATTTT. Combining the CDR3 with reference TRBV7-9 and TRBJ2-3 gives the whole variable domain DTGVSQNPRHKITKRGQNVTFRCDPISEHNRLYWYRQTLGQGPEFLTYFQNEAQLEKSRLLSDRFSAERPKGSFSTLEIQRTEQGDSAMYLCASSPWDSPSNTQYFGPGTRLTVL.

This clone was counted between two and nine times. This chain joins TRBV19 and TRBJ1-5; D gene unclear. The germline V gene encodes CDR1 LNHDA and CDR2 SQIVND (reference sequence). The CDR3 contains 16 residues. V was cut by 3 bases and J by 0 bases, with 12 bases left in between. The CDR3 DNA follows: TGTGCCAGTAGTATGGTGACAACCTATAGCAATCAGCCCCAGCATTTT. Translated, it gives CASSMVTTYSNQPQHF.

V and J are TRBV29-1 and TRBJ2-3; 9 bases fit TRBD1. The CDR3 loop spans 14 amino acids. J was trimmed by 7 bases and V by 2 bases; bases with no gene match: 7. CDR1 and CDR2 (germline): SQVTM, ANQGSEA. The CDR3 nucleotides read TGCAGCGTTGAACGGCAACAGGGGGCACATACGCAGTATTTT. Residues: CSVERQQGAHTQYF.

The DNA for the CDR3 is TGTGCCTGGAGAAACACCAAGGGGGTGTATAATTCACCCCTCCACTTT. Translation gives CAWRNTKGVYNSPLHF. This chain links TRBV30 with TRBJ1-6; D may be TRBD1 (6 bases). CDR1 is GTSNPN and CDR2 is SVGIG in the germline V gene (reference sequence). V was clipped by 3 bases and J by 4 bases, with 16 bases between them. CDR3 length: 16 residues.

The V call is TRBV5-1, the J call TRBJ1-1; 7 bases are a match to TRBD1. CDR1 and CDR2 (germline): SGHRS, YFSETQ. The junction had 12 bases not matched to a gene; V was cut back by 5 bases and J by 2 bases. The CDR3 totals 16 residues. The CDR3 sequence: CASRGGSGTDNTEAFF. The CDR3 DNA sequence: TGCGCCAGCAGGGGAGGATCCGGGACAGATAACACTGAAGCTTTCTTT. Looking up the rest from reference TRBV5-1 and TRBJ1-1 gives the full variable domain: KAGVTQTPRYLIKTRGQQVTLSCSPISGHRSVSWYQQTPGQGLQFLFEYFSETQRNKGNFPGRFSGRQFSNSRSEMNVSTLELGDSALYLCASRGGSGTDNTEAFFGQGTRLTVV.

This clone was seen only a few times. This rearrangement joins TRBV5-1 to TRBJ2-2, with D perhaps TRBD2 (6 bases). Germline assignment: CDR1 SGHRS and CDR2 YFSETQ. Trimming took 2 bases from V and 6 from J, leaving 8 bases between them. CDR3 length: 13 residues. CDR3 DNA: TGCGCCAGCAGCTTCGGGGAGGCCGGGGAGCTGTTTTTT. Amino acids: CASSFGEAGELFF.

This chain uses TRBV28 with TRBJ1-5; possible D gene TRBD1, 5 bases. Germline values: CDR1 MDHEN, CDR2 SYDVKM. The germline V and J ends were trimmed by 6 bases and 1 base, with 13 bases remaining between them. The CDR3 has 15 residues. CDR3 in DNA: TGTGCCAGCAGGGGGCCCCGTTCCAGCAATCAGCCCCAGCATTTT. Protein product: CASRGPRSSNQPQHF.